The source of this T cell receptor beta chain is a study of PD-1 blockade in classical Hodgkin lymphoma. Generated by immunoSEQ multiplex PCR, the TCRdb table keeps only in-frame clones and is missing some. The sample has around 13,000 clones, around 78% seen once; the top ten hold roughly a quarter. Germline values: CDR1 SGHVS, CDR2 FQNEAQ. Between the trimmed V and J ends, which lost 5 bases and 3 bases, there was a span of 10 bases. CDR3 length: 13 residues. Exposure to brentuximab vedotin varied, and each patient had relapsed following autologous stem cell transplantation. The sample holds one count of this clone. Its antigen is currently unknown. Regarding the study as a whole: Relative to healthy donors, newly diagnosed patients reportedly had lower baseline TCR diversity, which was reported as lower still in relapsed/refractory patients. Underlying causes for the observed repertoire differences were not defined, possibly disease activity or prior therapy. Patients newly diagnosed and complete responders had comparable baseline diversity.

This receptor was obtained from a human donor with classical Hodgkin lymphoma. Sequenced material: peripheral blood mononuclear cells (PBMCs), taken before the second cycle of nivolumab. The genes are TRBV7-8 and TRBJ1-1; D call uncertain. The CDR3 sequence: CASSLQSYTEAFF. For the CDR3, the DNA is TGTGCCAGCAGCCTCCAGTCGTACACTGAAGCTTTCTTT.